One and the same sample provided the 6 T cell receptor beta chains below, sequenced in a study of regulatory T cells in long-lasting Graves disease. Building of the TCR beta libraries involved iRepertoire HTBI primers and Arm-PCR of CDR3 regions. TCRdb re-derived calls from the multiplex PCR reads in MiXCR, one entry per CDR3 protein. The top ten clones hold more than 30% of a sample with about 310,000 distinct CDR3 sequences, about 18% of them seen once. This sample's time point: newly diagnosed GD, antithyroid drugs for less than 3 months. The TCR library was made from RNA extracted from PBMCs. Here the sequenced sample was peripheral blood mononuclear cells (PBMCs), taken at new diagnosis, from a patient treated with antithyroid drugs. These receptors were taken from a female donor with Graves disease.

This clonotype was found many times. The V call is TRBV7-2, the J call TRBJ2-7, with 7 positions matching TRBD1. The CDR3 covers 15 residues. The trim removed 2 bases at V and 1 base at J, leaving 5 bases unmatched. Germline lookup yields CDR1 SGHTA and CDR2 FQGNSA. The CDR3 DNA is TGTGCCAGCAGCTTACAGGGGACAGCTTCCTACGAGCAGTACTTC. Residues: CASSLQGTASYEQYF.

This clonotype occurred many times. The V call is TRBV5-1, the J call TRBJ1-1; no clear D gene. The CDR3 extends over 19 amino acids. Per germline, CDR1 SGHRS and CDR2 YFSETQ. V gave up 5 bases and J gave up 1 base, with 27 bases separating them. The chain's CDR3 is CASSSSYRSPLIGNTEAFF. For the CDR3, the DNA is TGCGCCAGCAGTAGCTCTTATAGGTCCCCACTCATCGGGAACACTGAAGCTTTCTTT.

This clonotype was seen ten or more times. The chain employs TRBV12-5 and TRBJ1-5; TRBD1 matches 7 bases. The V gene end was trimmed by 0 bases and the J gene end by 2 bases; junction bases not matched to a gene: 10. Germline CDR1 and CDR2: LGHNT and FRNRAP. This CDR3 comprises 18 residues. CDR3 amino acids: CASGLVDRGPLRNQPQHF. CDR3 DNA sequence: TGTGCTAGTGGTTTGGTAGATAGGGGGCCCTTACGCAATCAGCCCCAGCATTTT.

In this sample, this clonotype turned up a few times. The chain employs TRBV5-1 and TRBJ1-2; D is ambiguous. Germline V CDR1 and CDR2: SGHRS, YFSETQ. The V end was cut by 1 base, the J end by 2 bases, with 6 bases between. This CDR3 has 13 residues. In nucleotides, the CDR3 is TGCGCCAGCAGCTTGCCCTCAAACTATGGCTACACCTTC. This codes for CASSLPSNYGYTF.

The table lists this clonotype with many counts. V is TRBV19 and J is TRBJ2-1; either TRBD1 or TRBD2 may supply D (6 bases each). Germline lookup yields CDR1 LNHDA and CDR2 SQIVND (reference sequence). The CDR3 spans 17 residues. With 4 bases removed from V and 4 bases from J, the gap between germline ends came to 20 bases. CDR3 in DNA: TGTGCCAGTAGTACCGGTTTAGGGGGGCTCAGGTACAATGAGCAGTTCTTC. It specifies CASSTGLGGLRYNEQFF.

In this sample, this clonotype turned up many times. The rearrangement links TRBV27 to TRBJ1-5; 10 nucleotides match TRBD1. Per the germline V gene, CDR1 is MNHEY and CDR2 is SMNVEV (reference sequence). The V gene end was trimmed by 6 bases and the J gene end by 4 bases; junction bases not matched to a gene: 18. This CDR3 region has 19 residues. CDR3 bases: TGTGCCAGCAGACCCCCTTCACTGCCGGGACAGGGGTTGAATCAGCCCCAGCATTTT. It translates to CASRPPSLPGQGLNQPQHF.